This T cell receptor beta chain appears in the sequencing data of a study of shared clonotypes between healthy human individuals. Naive CD8 isolation took CD45RO-negative cells positively selected for CCR7 and excluded terminally differentiated effector memory CD45RA+ cells. Concerning this clone itself: What it recognizes is unknown.

V was cut by 4 bases and J by 3 bases, with 12 bases left in between. Germline V lookup: CDR1 SEHNR, CDR2 FQNEAQ (reference sequence). The CDR3 loop spans 14 amino acids. Whole-study results and caveats: Collection of samples was limited to blood; tissue repertoires likely differ.

Under the authors' procedure: With immunoSEQ giving junction-only sequences and no quality scores, filtering differed. Clones were sequenced by immunoSEQ multiplex PCR, and TCRdb holds only the in-frame ones, with some missing. The DNA was the basis for D and trimming; V, J and clone size are from that table. The data contain around 1.9 million clones, just under 95% of them singletons. The sequenced sample was naive CD8+ T cells from PBMCs. This receptor was taken from a man younger than 35 in good health. Some clones in this sample may be carry-over from other donors' samples. The chain links TRBV7-9 to TRBJ2-5; perhaps TRBD1 as D (6 bases). The CDR3 coding sequence is TGTGCCAGCAGCTGGGGACAAGACAAAGAGACCCAGTACTTC. It translates to CASSWGQDKETQYF.